A single sample is the source of the 10 T cell receptor beta chains below, sequenced in a study of shared clonotypes between healthy human individuals. Measured with immunoSEQ multiplex PCR; TCRdb has only the in-frame clones, and not every one. This sample has hundreds of thousands of clones, with about 95% found just once. Sequences were obtained from naive CD4+ T cells sorted from blood. Noted subset: CD45RA+ positively selected. The receptors come from a woman in her thirties in good health.

The chain joins TRBV28 to TRBJ1-2; D remains ambiguous. The V gene lost 7 bases and the J gene lost 8 bases, with 14 bases spanning the gap. The germline V gene encodes CDR1 MDHEN and CDR2 SYDVKM. This CDR3 is built from 12 residues. This CDR3 is CASIGPAGGYTF. CDR3 nucleotide sequence: TGTGCCAGCATCGGCCCGGCAGGCGGCTACACCTTC.

This sequence joins TRBV10-3 and TRBJ2-2; D is undetermined. CDR3 length: 11 amino acids. Germline V gene lookup returns CDR1 ENHRY and CDR2 SYGVKD. Deletions cut 7 bases from V and 5 bases from J, with 5 bases between. The CDR3 DNA reads TGTGCCATCAAGAGGACCGGGGAGCTGTTTTTT. Protein sequence: CAIKRTGELFF.

This clone appeared a single time. The chain employs TRBV19 and TRBJ1-2, with 7 bases matching TRBD1. V gave up 7 bases and J gave up 2 bases; unmatched junction bases: 4. Germline CDR1 reads LNHDA; CDR2 reads SQIVND (reference sequence). The CDR3 contains 13 residues. The CDR3 DNA is TGTGCCAGTAACCGGGACAGCAACTATGGCTACACCTTC. As protein: CASNRDSNYGYTF. Based on the CDR3 plus reference TRBV19 and TRBJ1-2, the full variable domain is DGGITQSPKYLFRKEGQNVTLSCEQNLNHDAMYWYRQDPGQGLRLIYYSQIVNDFQKGDIAEGYSVSREKKESFPLTVTSAQKNPTAFYLCASNRDSNYGYTFGSGTRLTVV.

This chain links TRBV7-6 with TRBJ2-1, with TRBD1 matching 8 bases. The CDR3 extends over 13 amino acids. Losses at the gene ends were 1 base for V and 10 bases for J; bases not matched to a gene: 3. Looked up from germline, CDR1 is SGHVS and CDR2 is FNYEAQ. The CDR3 is CASSLETGAEQFF. For the CDR3, the DNA is TGTGCCAGCAGCTTAGAGACAGGGGCCGAGCAGTTCTTC.

This chain connects TRBV5-1 to TRBJ1-1, with 10 bases aligning to TRBD1. V shed 0 bases and J 8 bases; nucleotides not matched to a gene: 10. Germline loops: CDR1 SGHRS, CDR2 YFSETQ. The CDR3 runs to 16 residues. The chain's CDR3 is CASSLGQGATNSEAFF. The DNA of the CDR3 is TGCGCCAGCAGCTTGGGACAGGGGGCCACGAACTCCGAAGCTTTCTTT.

This chain links TRBV10-2 with TRBJ1-2; 9 positions agree with TRBD1. The CDR3 runs 15 residues. CDR1 and CDR2 (germline): WSHSY, SAAADI. With V trimmed by 0 bases and J by 8 bases, 7 bases remained unmatched. CDR3 DNA: TGCGCCAGCAGTGAGTCAGTAGTGGGGACAGGGGGCTACACCTTC. It yields the protein CASSESVVGTGGYTF.

This chain connects TRBV5-6 to TRBJ1-2; 8 nucleotides align to TRBD1. The V gene end was trimmed by 1 base and the J gene end by 0 bases; junction bases not matched to a gene: 5. Germline V gene data show CDR1 as SGHDT and CDR2 as YYEEEE. The CDR3 is 16 amino acids. The CDR3: CASSLQGAFPNYGYTF. CDR3 nucleotide sequence: TGTGCCAGCAGCTTGCAGGGGGCCTTCCCTAACTATGGCTACACCTTC.

To note about this clone: Its ends do not fully match the called genes, so a read error is possible. This chain uses TRBV5-6 with TRBJ2-7; 8 positions agree with TRBD1. CDR3 length: 15 residues. The germline gives CDR1 SGHDT, CDR2 YYEEEE. This CDR3 reads CASSWAGQGISGYPF. The CDR3 bases are TGTGCCAGCAGCTGGGCCGGACAGGGAATTAGCGGATACCCATTC.

The gene calls are TRBV11-2 and TRBJ1-3, with TRBD1 identical over 11 bases. The germline V gene encodes CDR1 SGHAT and CDR2 FQNNGV. Trimming took 5 bases from V and 6 from J; bases not matched to a gene: 6. The CDR3 is 15 amino acids. This chain's CDR3 is CASSARDRGINTIYF. CDR3 DNA: TGTGCCAGCAGCGCCCGGGACAGGGGGATAAACACCATATATTTT.

A word on this clone: Other DNA sequences from this sample encode an identical CDR3 as well. The chain uses TRBV15 and TRBJ2-7; tentatively, D is TRBD2 (6 bases). The germline V and J ends were trimmed by 0 bases and 5 bases, with 8 bases remaining between them. Germline V gene sequence: CDR1 LNHNV, CDR2 YYDKDF (reference sequence). The CDR3 loop spans 13 amino acids. DNA of the CDR3: TGTGCCACCAGCAGAGACGGGGGTAACGAGCAGTACTTC. It yields the protein CATSRDGGNEQYF.